This TCR beta chain originates from a study of CD8 T cells in ankylosing spondylitis. Overall study findings and caveats: A motif of eight highly homologous TCR beta variants was seen as apparently characteristic of ankylosing spondylitis blood.

TCRdb independently ran MiXCR on the 5' RACE reads; one entry per CDR3 protein. The sample carries about 840,000 distinct CDR3 sequences, 10% to 15% recorded once. This clonotype occurred many times. Antigen: not known. This CDR3 spans 15 amino acids. The J segment lost 9 bases and the V segment lost 5 bases, leaving 7 bases of the junction unmatched. Germline CDR1 LGHNA, CDR2 YNFKEQ. The sequence was obtained from a male donor with ankylosing spondylitis. The V gene is TRBV4-2, the J gene TRBJ2-1, with 13 positions matching TRBD2. The sequencing input was blood, either unsorted or a sorted T cell fraction (not recorded which). In DNA form, the CDR3 reads TGTGCCAGCAGCTCGGGACTAGCGGGAAGCGGTGAGCAGTTCTTC. Its translation is CASSSGLAGSGEQFF.